These 20 T cell receptor beta chains were all obtained from the same sample, sequenced in a study of cytomegalovirus exposure and HLA in healthy donors. Primers for the PCR totalled 60 Vbeta and 13 Jbeta. The method was immunoSEQ multiplex PCR; TCRdb's version includes in-frame clones alone and lacks a portion of them. In the table there are approximately 160,000 clones, 55% to 80% of which are singletons. The sequenced sample was PBMCs. The origin of the receptors is a woman under 30 in good health and CMV-seropositive.

The V gene is TRBV19, the J gene TRBJ2-2; D is uncertain. This CDR3 spans 12 amino acids. Trimming took off 3 bases at V and 6 bases at J, with 5 bases between the two ends. CDR1 is LNHDA and CDR2 is SQIVND in the germline V gene (reference sequence). The CDR3 loop reads CASSIEAGELFF. The CDR3 nucleotides read TGTGCCAGTAGTATCGAGGCCGGGGAGCTGTTTTTT.

The V and J genes are TRBV11-1 and TRBJ1-2; D might be TRBD1 (6 bases). This CDR3 comprises 14 residues. Trimming left V 5 bases short and J 2 bases short, with 12 bases between. The germline V gene has CDR1 SGHAT and CDR2 FQDESV (reference sequence). The CDR3: CASSQGQGNYGYTF. CDR3 in DNA: TGTGCCAGCAGCCAGGGGCAGGGCAACTATGGCTACACCTTC.

J is TRBJ1-1 and V is TRBV29-1; D may be TRBD1 (6 bases). Trimming cost V 7 bases and J 11 bases, with 20 bases left between them. Germline-derived CDR1 and CDR2 are SQVTM and ANQGSEA. This CDR3 is 12 amino acids long. The CDR3 is CSAKASGEWAFF. CDR3 sequence (DNA): TGCAGCGCCAAAGCCTCAGGGGAATGGGCTTTCTTT.

This chain uses TRBV7-9 with TRBJ2-5; 9 nucleotides align to TRBD2. The J call is doubtful: the DNA matches TRBJ2-7 better. The CDR3 has 14 amino acids. Germline V gene sequence: CDR1 SEHNR, CDR2 FQNEAQ (reference sequence). The CDR3 spells CASSLGSGSAEQYF. The CDR3 DNA is TGTGCCAGCAGCTTAGGTAGCGGGAGTGCCGAGCAGTACTTC.

The chain joins TRBV5-1 to TRBJ1-6; TRBD1 matches at 7 bases. Germline V CDR1 and CDR2: SGHRS, YFSETQ. V shed 4 bases and J 9 bases; nucleotides not matched to a gene: 7. The CDR3 sequence is 14 residues long. This CDR3 is CASSTLDRSSPLHF. CDR3 DNA: TGCGCCAGCAGCACCCTGGACAGGAGTTCACCCCTCCACTTT.

This clone showed up just once. J is TRBJ2-3 and V is TRBV5-1; TRBD2 matches 11 bases. The V gene's germline CDR1 is SGHRS and CDR2 YFSETQ. The CDR3 is 16 residues long. The V gene end was trimmed by 0 bases and the J gene end by 5 bases; junction bases not matched to a gene: 5. DNA for the CDR3: TGCGCCAGCAGCTTGGCACTAGCGGGAGTGGGAGATACGCAGTATTTT. Its translation is CASSLALAGVGDTQYF. Full variable domain (remainder filled in from reference TRBV5-1 and TRBJ2-3): KAGVTQTPRYLIKTRGQQVTLSCSPISGHRSVSWYQQTPGQGLQFLFEYFSETQRNKGNFPGRFSGRQFSNSRSEMNVSTLELGDSALYLCASSLALAGVGDTQYFGPGTRLTVL.

The chain combines TRBV27 with TRBJ2-3; unclear D gene. Germline CDR1 MNHEY, CDR2 SMNVEV (reference sequence). This CDR3 is built from 18 residues. Trimming removed 2 bases at V and 0 bases at J, with 18 bases between. CDR3 region: CASSLQAGRTDSTDTQYF. The CDR3 nucleotides read TGTGCCAGCAGTTTACAAGCAGGCCGAACGGATAGCACAGATACGCAGTATTTT.

CDR3 nucleotides: TGTGCCAGTAGTAGACAGGGACAGGGACTAAATCAGCCCCAGCATTTT. Amino acid sequence: CASSRQGQGLNQPQHF. The chain is built from TRBV19 and TRBJ1-5; 9 bases line up with TRBD1. Germline V gives CDR1 LNHDA, CDR2 SQIVND (reference sequence). CDR3 length: 16 residues. V was clipped by 4 bases and J by 4 bases; unmatched bases: 8.

The chain employs TRBV27 and TRBJ2-3; 8 bases line up with TRBD1. The V gene end was trimmed by 6 bases and the J gene end by 2 bases; junction bases not matched to a gene: 4. Germline V CDR1 and CDR2: MNHEY, SMNVEV (reference sequence). This CDR3 has 14 amino acids. The CDR3 spells CASRFQGATDTQYF. The CDR3, as DNA: TGTGCCAGCAGGTTCCAGGGGGCCACAGATACGCAGTATTTT.

This sequence joins TRBV6-1 and TRBJ2-1; 13 nucleotides align to TRBD2. The CDR3 length is 15 residues. Germline values: CDR1 MNHNS, CDR2 SASEGT. With 2 bases clipped from V and 7 bases from J, the junction kept 2 bases outside the gene matches. CDR3 sequence: CASSERLAGGNEQFF. Written as DNA, the CDR3 is TGTGCCAGCAGTGAAAGACTAGCGGGGGGTAATGAGCAGTTCTTC.

The chain uses TRBV7-3 and TRBJ1-1; perhaps TRBD1 as D (5 bases). Germline CDR1 SGHTA, CDR2 FQGTGA. V was cut by 2 bases and J by 10 bases, with 14 bases left in between. The length of the CDR3 is 13 residues. This chain's CDR3 is CASSLGAGFGAFF. As DNA, the CDR3 is TGTGCCAGCAGCTTAGGGGCGGGATTCGGAGCTTTCTTT.

The chain combines TRBV27 with TRBJ2-4; 11 bases are shared with TRBD2. The CDR3 spans 15 residues. J gave up 6 bases and V 10 bases, and 11 bases lay outside the gene matches. Germline V lookup: CDR1 MNHEY, CDR2 SMNVEV (reference sequence). Here the CDR3 reads CATCAGTSGGNIQYF. CDR3 nucleotide sequence: TGTGCCACCTGTGCCGGGACTAGCGGAGGAAACATTCAGTACTTC.

J is TRBJ2-1 and V is TRBV5-1; no definite D call. CDR1 is SGHRS, CDR2 YFSETQ, per germline. The germline V and J ends were trimmed by 4 bases and 13 bases, with 15 bases remaining between them. CDR3 length equals 12 residues. The CDR3 region has the DNA TGCGCCAGCAGCCCCGATTTTTCAACTCAGTTCTTC. Translating it yields CASSPDFSTQFF.

This rearrangement joins TRBV5-8 to TRBJ1-5, with 7 bases fitting TRBD1. V trimming: 4 bases; J trimming: 1 base; junction bases outside the gene matches: 5. The CDR3 length is 15 residues. Germline CDR1 reads SGHTS; CDR2 reads YDEGEE. Here the CDR3 reads CASSVGTVSNQPQHF. The CDR3 DNA reads TGTGCCAGCAGCGTAGGGACAGTAAGCAATCAGCCCCAGCATTTT.

In nucleotides, the CDR3 is TGCGCCAGCAGCTTTGCGGACTCCTACGAGCAGTACTTC. Protein product: CASSFADSYEQYF. The chain employs TRBV5-1 and TRBJ2-7; D is unclear. Germline lookup yields CDR1 SGHRS and CDR2 YFSETQ. The germline V and J ends were trimmed by 2 bases and 0 bases, with 6 bases remaining between them. CDR3 size: 13 residues. The whole variable domain, remainder taken from reference TRBV5-1 and TRBJ2-7, is KAGVTQTPRYLIKTRGQQVTLSCSPISGHRSVSWYQQTPGQGLQFLFEYFSETQRNKGNFPGRFSGRQFSNSRSEMNVSTLELGDSALYLCASSFADSYEQYFGPGTRLTVT.

This clone has a handful of counts. CDR3 amino acids: CASRQELLTEAFF. In nucleotides, the CDR3 is TGTGCCAGCAGACAGGAACTACTCACTGAAGCTTTCTTT. The genes are TRBV6-1 and TRBJ1-1, with D possibly matching TRBD1 (5 bases). The V end lost 6 bases, the J end lost 4 bases, and 12 bases lay between the germline ends. The CDR3 runs 13 residues. The germline V gene encodes CDR1 MNHNS and CDR2 SASEGT.

This rearrangement joins TRBV18 to TRBJ2-2; D gene unclear. The CDR3 contains 14 residues. Germline V lookup: CDR1 KGHSH, CDR2 LQKENI. The ends were cut back, 2 bases at V and 5 bases at J, with 9 bases in the middle. The CDR3 protein is CASSPNSLTGELFF. In DNA, the CDR3 is TGTGCCAGCTCACCAAACAGCCTGACCGGGGAGCTGTTTTTT.

V gene TRBV7-2 combines with J gene TRBJ1-2; D ambiguous. The V end was cut by 1 base, the J end by 5 bases, with 11 bases between. Germline loops: CDR1 SGHTA, CDR2 FQGNSA. This CDR3 has 14 amino acids. CDR3 amino acids: CASSLGRGIYGYTF. The CDR3 DNA reads TGTGCCAGCAGCTTAGGACGGGGAATTTATGGCTACACCTTC.

Written as DNA, the CDR3 is TGCGCCAGCAGCCAACCACAGGGGCCCCAGTACTTC. The encoded protein is CASSQPQGPQYF. The chain is built from TRBV4-3 and TRBJ2-5, with 7 bases identical to TRBD1. The CDR3 length is 12 residues. The germline CDR1 and CDR2 sequences are LGHNA and YSLEER. V lost 2 bases, J lost 9 bases, and 3 bases stayed unmatched.

The gene calls are TRBV5-8 and TRBJ2-1; tentatively, D is TRBD2 (5 bases). The V end was cut by 4 bases, the J end by 12 bases, with 11 bases between. Germline loops: CDR1 SGHTS, CDR2 YDEGEE. The CDR3 spans 11 residues. This CDR3 is CASSPLRGQFF. The CDR3 DNA reads as TGTGCCAGCAGCCCCCTACGGGGGCAGTTCTTC.